The rows below give T cell receptor beta chains drawn from one sample of a study of CD8 T cells in ankylosing spondylitis. MiXCR, run by TCRdb on the 5' RACE reads, gives a single entry per CDR3 protein. The sample lists more than 300,000 distinct CDR3 sequences; around a tenth were seen once. The sample was blood, either unsorted or a sorted T cell fraction (not recorded which). These receptors originate from a female donor with ankylosing spondylitis or in good health (not recorded which). Both conserved end residues are part of each CDR3. A D gene is named only where the DNA matches it firmly. Clone size is not always given. Where it is, it says once, few, many or a class for expanded clones.

v_call: TRBV7-9
j_call: TRBJ2-7
d_call: -
clone_size: -
cdr3_aa: CASSSRDGINEQYF
cdr3_nt: TGTGCCAGCAGCTCCCGGGACGGAATAAACGAGCAGTACTTC

v_call: TRBV18
j_call: TRBJ2-3
d_call: -
clone_size: few
cdr3_aa: CASSPPGKASDTQYF
cdr3_nt: TGTGCCAGCTCACCACCAGGAAAGGCGTCAGATACGCAGTATTTT

v_call: TRBV20-1
j_call: TRBJ2-7
d_call: -
clone_size: many
cdr3_aa: CSARLPGRLDEQYF
cdr3_nt: TGCAGTGCTAGACTCCCGGGCAGACTGGACGAGCAGTACTTC

v_call: TRBV28
j_call: TRBJ2-3
d_call: TRBD2
clone_size: once
cdr3_aa: CASSLGLARTDTQYF
cdr3_nt: TGTGCCAGCAGTCTCGGACTAGCCCGCACAGATACGCAGTATTTT

v_call: TRBV20-1
j_call: TRBJ2-7
d_call: TRBD2
clone_size: many
cdr3_aa: CSARGGRSYEQYF
cdr3_nt: TGCAGTGCTAGGGGCGGGAGGTCCTACGAGCAGTACTTC

v_call: TRBV30
j_call: TRBJ2-5
d_call: -
clone_size: -
cdr3_aa: CAWSVGSAAETQYF
cdr3_nt: TGTGCCTGGAGTGTAGGCTCTGCCGCAGAGACCCAGTACTTC

v_call: TRBV20-1
j_call: TRBJ1-6
d_call: -
clone_size: many
cdr3_aa: CSARDREDSYNSPLHF
cdr3_nt: TGCAGTGCTAGAGATCGCGAAGACTCCTATAATTCACCCCTCCACTTT

v_call: TRBV6-5
j_call: TRBJ2-5
d_call: -
clone_size: -
cdr3_aa: CASSYSGGQETQYF
cdr3_nt: TGTGCCAGCAGTTACTCTGGGGGCCAAGAGACCCAGTACTTC

v_call: TRBV29-1
j_call: TRBJ2-7
d_call: -
clone_size: many
cdr3_aa: CSFSFGVSDEQYF
cdr3_nt: TGCAGCTTTTCATTCGGGGTTTCGGACGAGCAGTACTTC

v_call: TRBV12-3/TRBV12-4
j_call: TRBJ2-1
d_call: -
clone_size: many
cdr3_aa: CASSPRSSSYNEQFF
cdr3_nt: TGTGCCAGCAGCCCCCGTTCTAGCTCCTACAATGAGCAGTTCTTC

v_call: TRBV18
j_call: TRBJ1-4
d_call: -
clone_size: -
cdr3_aa: CASSPFQLNEKLFF
cdr3_nt: TGTGCCAGCTCACCATTTCAGCTTAATGAAAAACTGTTTTTT

v_call: TRBV7-3
j_call: TRBJ2-1
d_call: TRBD2
clone_size: many
cdr3_aa: CASSFGLVSYNEQFF
cdr3_nt: TGTGCCAGCAGCTTCGGACTAGTCTCCTACAATGAGCAGTTCTTC

v_call: TRBV7-9
j_call: TRBJ2-5
d_call: -
clone_size: many
cdr3_aa: CASSFTFREQETQYF
cdr3_nt: TGTGCCAGCAGCTTTACGTTCAGGGAGCAAGAGACCCAGTACTTC

v_call: TRBV27
j_call: TRBJ1-3
d_call: -
clone_size: many
cdr3_aa: CASSSRGSSGNTIYF
cdr3_nt: TGTGCCAGCAGTTCGAGAGGCTCCTCTGGAAACACCATATATTTT

v_call: TRBV5-1
j_call: TRBJ2-2
d_call: -
clone_size: many
cdr3_aa: CASARLGELNTGELFF
cdr3_nt: TGCGCCAGCGCGCGTTTAGGGGAGTTGAACACCGGGGAGCTGTTTTTT

v_call: TRBV7-2
j_call: TRBJ1-5
d_call: -
clone_size: few
cdr3_aa: CASSFGTANSNQPQHF
cdr3_nt: TGTGCCAGCAGCTTCGGGACGGCAAATAGCAATCAGCCCCAGCATTTT

v_call: TRBV11-1
j_call: TRBJ1-4
d_call: TRBD1
clone_size: many
cdr3_aa: CASSRQGGVEKLFF
cdr3_nt: TGTGCCAGCAGCCGACAGGGGGGAGTCGAAAAACTGTTTTTT

v_call: TRBV6-1
j_call: TRBJ2-5
d_call: TRBD2
clone_size: many
cdr3_aa: CASMRELKETQYF
cdr3_nt: TGTGCCAGCATGCGGGAGCTGAAAGAGACCCAGTACTTC

v_call: TRBV7-8
j_call: TRBJ2-1
d_call: -
clone_size: few
cdr3_aa: CASSRGVDRSYNEQFF
cdr3_nt: TGTGCCAGCAGCCGAGGAGTAGACCGCAGCTACAATGAGCAGTTCTTC

v_call: TRBV5-1
j_call: TRBJ2-7
d_call: TRBD1
clone_size: many
cdr3_aa: CASGWWTGSSEQYF
cdr3_nt: TGCGCCAGCGGATGGTGGACAGGGTCGAGCGAGCAGTACTTC

v_call: TRBV7-2
j_call: TRBJ2-7
d_call: -
clone_size: many
cdr3_aa: CASSIANYEQYF
cdr3_nt: TGTGCCAGCAGCATCGCAAACTACGAGCAGTACTTC